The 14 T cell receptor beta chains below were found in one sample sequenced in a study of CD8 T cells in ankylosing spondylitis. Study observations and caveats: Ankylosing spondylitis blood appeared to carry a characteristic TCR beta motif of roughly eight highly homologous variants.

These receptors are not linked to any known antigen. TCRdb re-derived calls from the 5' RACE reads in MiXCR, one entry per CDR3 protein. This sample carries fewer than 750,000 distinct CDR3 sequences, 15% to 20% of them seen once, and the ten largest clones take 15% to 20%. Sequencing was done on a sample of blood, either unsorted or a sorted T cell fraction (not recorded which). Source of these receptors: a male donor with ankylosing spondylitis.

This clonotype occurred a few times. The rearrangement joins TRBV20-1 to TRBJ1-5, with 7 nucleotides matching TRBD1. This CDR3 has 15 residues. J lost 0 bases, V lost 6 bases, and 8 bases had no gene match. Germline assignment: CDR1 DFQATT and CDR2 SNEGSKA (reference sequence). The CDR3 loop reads CSARDRPYSNQPQHF. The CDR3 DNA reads TGCAGTGCGAGGGACAGACCTTATAGCAATCAGCCCCAGCATTTT.

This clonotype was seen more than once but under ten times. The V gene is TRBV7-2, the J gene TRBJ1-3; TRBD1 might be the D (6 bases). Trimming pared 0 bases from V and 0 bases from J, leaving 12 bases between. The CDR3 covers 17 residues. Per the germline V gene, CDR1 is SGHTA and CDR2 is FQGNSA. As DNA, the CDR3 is TGTGCCAGCAGCTTAGCGCCGACAGGCCGCTCTGGAAACACCATATATTTT. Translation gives CASSLAPTGRSGNTIYF.

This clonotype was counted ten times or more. This CDR3 is CSVDPSTDTQYF. The CDR3 DNA follows: TGCAGCGTTGACCCGAGCACAGATACGCAGTATTTT. The chain combines TRBV29-1 with TRBJ2-3; D is unresolved. Trimming took 3 bases from V and 0 from J, leaving 4 bases between them. CDR1 SQVTM and CDR2 ANQGSEA come from the germline V gene. CDR3 length: 12 residues.

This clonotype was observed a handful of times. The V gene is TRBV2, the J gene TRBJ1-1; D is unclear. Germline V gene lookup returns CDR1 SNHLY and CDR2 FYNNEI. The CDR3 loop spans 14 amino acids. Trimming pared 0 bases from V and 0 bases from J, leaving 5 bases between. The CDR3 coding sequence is TGTGCCAGCAGTGAAGCAGGGATGAACACTGAAGCTTTCTTT. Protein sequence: CASSEAGMNTEAFF.

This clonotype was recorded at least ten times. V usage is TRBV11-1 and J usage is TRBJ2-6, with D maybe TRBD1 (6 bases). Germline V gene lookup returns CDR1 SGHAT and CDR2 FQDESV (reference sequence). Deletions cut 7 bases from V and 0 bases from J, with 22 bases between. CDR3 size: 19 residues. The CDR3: CASTPSLRTGSSGANVLTF. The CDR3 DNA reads TGTGCCAGCACCCCATCTCTGCGTACAGGGTCCTCTGGGGCCAACGTCCTGACTTTC.

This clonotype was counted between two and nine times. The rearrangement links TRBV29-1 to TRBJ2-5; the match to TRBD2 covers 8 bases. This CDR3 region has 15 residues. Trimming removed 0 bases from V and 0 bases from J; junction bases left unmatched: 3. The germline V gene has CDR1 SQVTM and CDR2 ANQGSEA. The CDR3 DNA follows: TGCAGCGTTGAAGATCCACTAGCGGACCAAGAGACCCAGTACTTC. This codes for CSVEDPLADQETQYF.

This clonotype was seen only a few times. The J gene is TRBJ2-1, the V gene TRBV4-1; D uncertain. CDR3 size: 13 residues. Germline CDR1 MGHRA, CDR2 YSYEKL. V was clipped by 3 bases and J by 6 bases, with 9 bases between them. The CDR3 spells CASSHPGGNEQFF. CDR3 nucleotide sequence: TGCGCCAGCAGCCACCCCGGTGGCAATGAGCAGTTCTTC.

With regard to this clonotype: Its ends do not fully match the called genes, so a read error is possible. The CDR3 coding sequence is TGTACCAGCAACCCCCCTTCGGGGTTCATCACAGATACGCAGTATTTT. Protein: CTSNPPSGFITDTQYF. The chain recombines TRBV7-9 with TRBJ2-3, with D possibly TRBD2 on 5 matching bases. The CDR3 loop spans 16 amino acids. Germline V gene sequence: CDR1 SEHNR, CDR2 FQNEAQ (reference sequence).

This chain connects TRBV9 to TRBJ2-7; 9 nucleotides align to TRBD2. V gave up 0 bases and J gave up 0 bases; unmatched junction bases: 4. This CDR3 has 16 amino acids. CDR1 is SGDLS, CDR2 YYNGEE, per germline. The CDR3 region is CASSVAASGASYEQYF. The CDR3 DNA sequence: TGTGCCAGCAGCGTAGCAGCTAGCGGGGCCTCCTACGAGCAGTACTTC.

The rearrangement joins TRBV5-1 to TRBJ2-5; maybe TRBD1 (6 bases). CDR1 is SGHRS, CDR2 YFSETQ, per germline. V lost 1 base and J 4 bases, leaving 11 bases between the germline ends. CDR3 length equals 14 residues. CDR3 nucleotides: TGCGCCAGCAGCTTGTCAGGGGTGTTAGAGACCCAGTACTTC. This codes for CASSLSGVLETQYF. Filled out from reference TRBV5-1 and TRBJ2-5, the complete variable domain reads KAGVTQTPRYLIKTRGQQVTLSCSPISGHRSVSWYQQTPGQGLQFLFEYFSETQRNKGNFPGRFSGRQFSNSRSEMNVSTLELGDSALYLCASSLSGVLETQYFGPGTRLLVL.

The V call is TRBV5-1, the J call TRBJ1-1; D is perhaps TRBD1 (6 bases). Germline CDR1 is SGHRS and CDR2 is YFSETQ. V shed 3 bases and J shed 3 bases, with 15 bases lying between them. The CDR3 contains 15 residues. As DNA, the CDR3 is TGCGCCAGCAGCTCCCAGGGGATCTGGGACACTGAAGCTTTCTTT. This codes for CASSSQGIWDTEAFF.

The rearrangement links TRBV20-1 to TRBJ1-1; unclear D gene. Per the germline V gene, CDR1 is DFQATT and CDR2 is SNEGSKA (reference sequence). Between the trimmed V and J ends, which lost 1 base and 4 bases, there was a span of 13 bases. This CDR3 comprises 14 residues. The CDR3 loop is CSARGLGVGTEAFF. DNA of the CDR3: TGCAGTGCTAGAGGCCTCGGGGTGGGCACTGAAGCTTTCTTT.

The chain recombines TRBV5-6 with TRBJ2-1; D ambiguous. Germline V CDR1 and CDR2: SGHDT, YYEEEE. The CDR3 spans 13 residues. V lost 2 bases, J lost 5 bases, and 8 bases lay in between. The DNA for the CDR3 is TGTGCCAGCAGCTTCAGTCCGAACAATGAGCAGTTCTTC. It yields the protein CASSFSPNNEQFF.

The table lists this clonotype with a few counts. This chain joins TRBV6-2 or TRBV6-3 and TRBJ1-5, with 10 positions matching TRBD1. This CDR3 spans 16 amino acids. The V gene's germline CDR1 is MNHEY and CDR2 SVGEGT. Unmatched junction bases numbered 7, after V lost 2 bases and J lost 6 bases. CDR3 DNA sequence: TGTGCCAGCAGTTACGTCGGACAGGGGGACGTTCAGCCCCAGCATTTT. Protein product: CASSYVGQGDVQPQHF.